The entry below describes one TCR beta chain. The target of this receptor is not known. No base qualities exist here, and no much larger clone lies one base off it. The library was obtained by the immunoSEQ multiplex PCR assay. TCRdb retrieved this table from immuneACCESS and kept in-frame rearrangements only. Not all clones are present; in checked studies, unresolved V genes account for under half, and no reason is known for the remainder. Recorded for this sample are around 10,000 clones; roughly 81% of them occurred a single time. Around a fifth of the sample goes to the ten largest clones. The data belong to a study of T cells after somatic rescue of genetic block (dated by TCRdb to the early 2020s). A note on the overall study: What the study looked at was long-term robustness, specifically in a T-cell system that came about through somatic rescue of a genetic block in T-cell development.

The germline V gene sets CDR1 to SGHRS and CDR2 to YFSETQ. V is cut by 0 bases and J by 2 bases, and the space between the germline ends is 11 bases. Measured from the cysteine to the phenylalanine, the CDR3 is 15 residues long. Only the CDR3 part of the read is kept: 45 bases, read in frame from the first base. This TCR came from a boy between 10 and 17 years old. The chain uses TRBV5-1 and TRBJ2-5, and perhaps TRBD1 as D gene, on 6 matching bases. The sample comprised peripheral blood mononuclear cells (PBMCs). The CDR3: CASSLGTALQETQYF. The DNA is TGCGCCAGCAGCTTGGGGACAGCACTTCAAGAGACCCAGTACTTC.